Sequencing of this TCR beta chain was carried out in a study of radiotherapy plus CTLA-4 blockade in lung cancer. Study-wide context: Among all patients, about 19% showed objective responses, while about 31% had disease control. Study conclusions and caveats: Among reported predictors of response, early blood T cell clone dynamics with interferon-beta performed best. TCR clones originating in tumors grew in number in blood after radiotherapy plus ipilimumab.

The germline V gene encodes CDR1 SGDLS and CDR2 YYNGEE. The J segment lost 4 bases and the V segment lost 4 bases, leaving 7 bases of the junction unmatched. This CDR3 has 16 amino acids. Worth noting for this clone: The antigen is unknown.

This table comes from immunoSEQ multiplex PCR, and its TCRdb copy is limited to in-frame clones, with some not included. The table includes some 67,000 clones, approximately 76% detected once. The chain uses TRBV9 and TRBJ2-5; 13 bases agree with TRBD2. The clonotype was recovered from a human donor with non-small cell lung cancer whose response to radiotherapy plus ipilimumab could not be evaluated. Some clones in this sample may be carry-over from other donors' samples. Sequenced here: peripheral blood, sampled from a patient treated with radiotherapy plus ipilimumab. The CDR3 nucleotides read TGTGCCAGCAGCCGGACTAGCGGGGGAGACGGAGAGACCCAGTACTTC. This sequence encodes CASSRTSGGDGETQYF. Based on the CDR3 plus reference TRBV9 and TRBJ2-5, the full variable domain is DSGVTQTPKHLITATGQRVTLRCSPRSGDLSVYWYQQSLDQGLQFLIQYYNGEERAKGNILERFSAQQFPDLHSELNLSSLELGDSALYFCASSRTSGGDGETQYFGPGTRLLVL.